This paragraph reports one T cell receptor (beta chain). Assay used: immunoSEQ multiplex PCR; TCRdb lists only in-frame clones, some missing. The data show 65,000 to 90,000 clones, over 70% seen once. This record belongs to a study of blood T cell repertoires in COVID-19. Across the whole study: T cells, B-cell-depleted T cells, or PBMCs provided the cDNA or gDNA that served as material.

The CDR3 totals 17 residues. The germline V gene has CDR1 SGHRS and CDR2 YFSETQ. Unmatched junction bases numbered 7, after V lost 0 bases and J lost 2 bases. The chain is built from TRBV5-1 and TRBJ2-2; 7 nucleotides agree with TRBD1. This clonotype originated in an elderly man with active or convalescent COVID-19. The sample comprised peripheral blood. The CDR3 reads CASSLEAGTVNTGELFF. The CDR3 DNA follows: TGCGCCAGCAGCTTGGAAGCTGGGACAGTTAACACCGGGGAGCTGTTTTTT.